Detailed here is one T cell receptor beta chain. Its antigen is not identified. Researchers ran the PCR with 60 Vbeta and 13 Jbeta primers. This table comes from immunoSEQ multiplex PCR, and its TCRdb copy is limited to in-frame clones, with some not included. Here the sample spans about 160,000 clones, about four fifths being singletons. This record belongs to a study of cytomegalovirus exposure and HLA in healthy donors. Study-level findings and limits: The authors judged a highly shared variant cluster likely a sequencing artifact. Per a prior analysis, the majority of TCR beta V segments were productive roughly 90% or roughly 30% of the time. Researchers catalogued about 160 TCR beta chains as cytomegalovirus-associated.

This CDR3 spans 17 amino acids. The V gene end was trimmed by 5 bases and the J gene end by 4 bases; junction bases not matched to a gene: 10. Germline loops: CDR1 SGHVS, CDR2 FNYEAQ. The specimen was PBMCs. The source of this sequence is a woman aged 50 to 65 in good health and CMV-seronegative. V usage is TRBV7-6 and J usage is TRBJ2-3, with 12 bases fitting TRBD2. The CDR3 DNA sequence: TGTGCCAGCAGCCCCAGCGCGACTAGCGGGGGACCAGATACGCAGTATTTT. Amino acids: CASSPSATSGGPDTQYF. Together with reference TRBV7-6 and TRBJ2-3, the CDR3 gives the full variable domain: GAGVSQSPRYKVTKRGQDVALRCDPISGHVSLYWYRQALGQGPEFLTYFNYEAQQDKSGLPNDRFSAERPEGSISTLTIQRTEQRDSAMYRCASSPSATSGGPDTQYFGPGTRLTVL.